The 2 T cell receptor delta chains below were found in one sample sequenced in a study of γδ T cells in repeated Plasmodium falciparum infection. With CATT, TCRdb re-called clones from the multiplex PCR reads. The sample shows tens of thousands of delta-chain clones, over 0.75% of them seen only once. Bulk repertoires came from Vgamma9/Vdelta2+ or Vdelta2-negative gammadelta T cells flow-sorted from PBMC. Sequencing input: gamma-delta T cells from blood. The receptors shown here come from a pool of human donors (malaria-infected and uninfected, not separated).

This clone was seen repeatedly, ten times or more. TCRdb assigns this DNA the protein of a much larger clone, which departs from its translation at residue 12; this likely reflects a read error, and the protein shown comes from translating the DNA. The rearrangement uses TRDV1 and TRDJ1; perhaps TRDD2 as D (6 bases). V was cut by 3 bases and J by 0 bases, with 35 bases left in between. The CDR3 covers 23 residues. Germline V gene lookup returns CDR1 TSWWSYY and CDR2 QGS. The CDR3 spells CALGDHIPVVPSGVLPYTDKLIF. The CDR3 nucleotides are TGTGCTCTTGGGGATCACATCCCTGTAGTGCCATCGGGGGTCCTACCGTACACCGATAAACTCATCTTT.

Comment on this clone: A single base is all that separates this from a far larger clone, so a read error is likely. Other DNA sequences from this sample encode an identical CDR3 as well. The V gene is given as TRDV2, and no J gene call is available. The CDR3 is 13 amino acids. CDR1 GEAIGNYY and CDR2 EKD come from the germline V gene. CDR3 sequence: CACGEAHTDKLIF. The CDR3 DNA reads TGTGCCTGTGGGGAAGCCCACACCGATAAACTTATCTTT.